The next 24 T cell receptor beta chains were all read from a single sample in a study of CD8 T cells in ankylosing spondylitis. TCRdb redid the calling of the 5' RACE reads with MiXCR, one entry per CDR3 protein. Of hundreds of thousands of distinct CDR3 sequences in the sample, 10% were seen once. The sample was blood, either unsorted or a sorted T cell fraction (not recorded which). Receptors originate from a male donor with ankylosing spondylitis or in good health (not recorded which).

This clonotype was observed at least ten times. The chain carries TRBV14 and TRBJ2-7; 8 positions match TRBD1. Germline CDR1 reads SGHDN; CDR2 reads FVKESK. The ends lost 1 base at V and 0 bases at J; junction bases unmatched: 8. The CDR3 extends over 17 amino acids. The CDR3 bases are TGTGCCAGCAGCCAAGGCCCGGACAGGGAATTCTCCTACGAGCAGTACTTC. It specifies CASSQGPDREFSYEQYF.

This chain connects TRBV10-3 to TRBJ1-1; the D is unclear. This CDR3 has 14 residues. Trimming left V 3 bases short and J 4 bases short, with 12 bases between. The germline V gene encodes CDR1 ENHRY and CDR2 SYGVKD. The CDR3, as DNA: TGTGCCATCAGTGATGTGGGAGAGGGCACTGAAGCTTTCTTT. It specifies CAISDVGEGTEAFF.

This clonotype was detected only a few times. The CDR3 DNA reads as TGCGCCAGCAGCTTGGACAGACAGTCTGACCGCACAGATACGCAGTATTTT. This codes for CASSLDRQSDRTDTQYF. The chain couples TRBV5-1 to TRBJ2-3; D may be TRBD1 (5 bases). Germline V gene lookup returns CDR1 SGHRS and CDR2 YFSETQ. V lost 0 bases to trimming and J lost 1 base, with 15 bases between them. The CDR3 runs to 17 residues.

This clonotype has only one observation. Given a much more abundant clone one base away, this may be a read error. V is TRBV7-2 and J is TRBJ2-2; D unclear. V gave up 5 bases and J gave up 8 bases, with 9 bases separating them. Germline CDR1 SGHTA, CDR2 FQGNSA. CDR3 length equals 12 residues. CDR3 nucleotide sequence: TGTGCCAGCAGCGCTTACGGTGGGGAGCTGTTTTTT. Translation gives CASSAYGGELFF.

The rearrangement links TRBV28 to TRBJ2-5; a possible D gene is TRBD1 (5 bases). CDR3 size: 16 residues. V lost 6 bases, J lost 0 bases, and 17 bases lay in between. Germline-derived CDR1 and CDR2 are MDHEN and SYDVKM. The CDR3 region is CASRAQGSPYQETQYF. Here the CDR3 DNA reads TGTGCCAGCAGGGCGCAGGGATCCCCGTACCAAGAGACCCAGTACTTC.

This clonotype showed up many times. A read error may account for a junction end that differs from germline. Here the CDR3 reads CASSPGSGGFGETQYF. The DNA of the CDR3 is TGTGCTAGCAGCCCGGGGTCAGGGGGCTTTGGAGAGACCCAGTACTTC. The chain is built from TRBV7-7 and TRBJ2-5; 8 nucleotides align to TRBD1. Germline V lookup: CDR1 SSHAT, CDR2 FNYEAQ (reference sequence). CDR3 length: 16 residues.

The chain carries TRBV5-5 and TRBJ2-3, with D perhaps being TRBD1 or TRBD2 (6 bases each). Germline-derived CDR1 and CDR2 are SGHKS and YYEKEE (reference sequence). The CDR3 loop spans 16 amino acids. V was shortened by 0 bases and J by 3 bases, with 14 bases between the two germline ends. CDR3 amino acids: CASSLVGGLRTDTQYF. The CDR3 DNA reads as TGTGCCAGCAGCTTGGTTGGGGGGCTTAGGACAGATACGCAGTATTTT. The full variable domain, rest sourced from reference TRBV5-5 and TRBJ2-3, is DAGVTQSPTHLIKTRGQQVTLRCSPISGHKSVSWYQQVLGQGPQFIFQYYEKEERGRGNFPDRFSARQFPNYSSELNVNALLLGDSALYLCASSLVGGLRTDTQYFGPGTRLTVL.

Details on this clonotype: Given a much more abundant clone one base away, this may be a read error. The chain couples TRBV15 to TRBJ2-1, with 8 bases matching TRBD1. In germline, CDR1 is LNHNV, CDR2 YYDKDF (reference sequence). This CDR3 is 16 amino acids long. The CDR3 coding sequence is TGTGGCACCAGCATTTCCGACAGGGGAATATACAATGAGCAGTTCTTC. It translates to CGTSISDRGIYNEQFF.

The sample holds many counts of this clonotype. This chain uses TRBV5-1 with TRBJ1-1; D call uncertain. Germline V gene data show CDR1 as SGHRS and CDR2 as YFSETQ. This CDR3 is 15 amino acids long. The V and J ends lost 2 bases and 3 bases respectively, with 14 bases between them. CDR3 sequence (DNA): TGCGCCAGCAGCTTTGGTCGGGTGCTGGACACTGAAGCTTTCTTT. It translates to CASSFGRVLDTEAFF. Full variable domain (remainder filled in from reference TRBV5-1 and TRBJ1-1): KAGVTQTPRYLIKTRGQQVTLSCSPISGHRSVSWYQQTPGQGLQFLFEYFSETQRNKGNFPGRFSGRQFSNSRSEMNVSTLELGDSALYLCASSFGRVLDTEAFFGQGTRLTVV.

This clonotype was seen many times. The chain has TRBV20-1 and TRBJ2-3; 7 nucleotides align to TRBD2. J lost 1 base, V lost 4 bases, and 8 bases had no gene match. There are 15 residues in the CDR3. Germline CDR1 is DFQATT and CDR2 is SNEGSKA (reference sequence). The CDR3 DNA is TGCAGTGCTATAAACCGGGGGGATGGCACAGATACGCAGTATTTT. It encodes CSAINRGDGTDTQYF.

This clonotype was seen ten or more times. This chain uses TRBV6-1 with TRBJ2-7; possibly TRBD2 for D (6 bases). The CDR3 is 16 residues long. With 5 bases removed from V and 6 bases from J, the gap between germline ends came to 23 bases. Germline values: CDR1 MNHNS, CDR2 SASEGT. CDR3 protein: CASSPFTGDGRLEQYF. DNA for the CDR3: TGTGCCAGCAGTCCCTTCACGGGGGACGGGCGCCTCGAGCAGTACTTC.

A note on this clonotype: This may come from a read error, since a much larger clone is one base off. This rearrangement joins TRBV5-1 to TRBJ2-2; 12 bases are a match to TRBD2. There are 16 residues in the CDR3. Germline V gives CDR1 SGHRS, CDR2 YFSETQ. The CDR3 sequence is CANSPLAGGPTGELFF. For the CDR3, the DNA is TGCGCCAACAGCCCCCTAGCGGGGGGGCCCACCGGGGAGCTGTTTTTT.

The chain joins TRBV7-2 to TRBJ2-7; possible D gene TRBD1, 6 bases. The germline V gene has CDR1 SGHTA and CDR2 FQGNSA. The ends were cut back, 5 bases at V and 4 bases at J, with 12 bases in the middle. The CDR3 spans 13 residues. CDR3 DNA sequence: TGTGCCAGCAGCCCAGGGACATTTTACGAGCAGTACTTC. Translating gives CASSPGTFYEQYF.

This clonotype was counted ten times or more. This chain links TRBV7-9 with TRBJ1-1; 10 bases align to TRBD1. With V trimmed by 3 bases and J by 4 bases, 5 bases remained unmatched. From germline, CDR1 is SEHNR and CDR2 FQNEAQ (reference sequence). The CDR3 has 15 amino acids. CDR3 sequence reads: CASSFGTGATTEAFF. The DNA for the CDR3 is TGTGCCAGCAGCTTCGGGACAGGGGCTACCACTGAAGCTTTCTTT.

V and J are TRBV7-9 and TRBJ2-3; a possible D gene is TRBD2 (5 bases). The CDR3 totals 13 residues. V was clipped by 7 bases and J by 0 bases, with 8 bases between them. Per germline, CDR1 SEHNR and CDR2 FQNEAQ (reference sequence). CDR3 region: CASTRASTDTQYF. In nucleotides, the CDR3 is TGTGCCAGCACGAGGGCTAGCACAGATACGCAGTATTTT.

Many counts were recorded for this clonotype. V gene TRBV12-3 or TRBV12-4 combines with J gene TRBJ2-7; the D is unclear. The length of the CDR3 is 14 residues. Deletions cut 3 bases from V and 0 bases from J, with 9 bases between. Here the CDR3 DNA reads TGTGCCAGCAGTTTCCACGGAAGCTCCTACGAGCAGTACTTC. It specifies CASSFHGSSYEQYF.

This clonotype was picked up many times. The chain recombines TRBV5-1 with TRBJ2-7, with 9 nucleotides matching TRBD1. Germline values: CDR1 SGHRS, CDR2 YFSETQ. This CDR3 spans 16 amino acids. V was clipped by 0 bases and J by 0 bases; unmatched bases: 4. CDR3 DNA sequence: TGCGCCAGCAGCTTGGTCGGGACAGGGTACTCCTACGAGCAGTACTTC. This encodes CASSLVGTGYSYEQYF.

The rearrangement uses TRBV4-2 and TRBJ1-2; D gene ambiguous. V lost 4 bases, J lost 4 bases, and 16 bases lay in between. CDR1 LGHNA and CDR2 YNFKEQ come from the germline V gene. This CDR3 contains 15 residues. The CDR3 region has the DNA TGTGCCAGCAGCCCCGGGCTCTTCTCGCCCTATGGCTACACCTTC. This sequence encodes CASSPGLFSPYGYTF.

J is TRBJ2-1 and V is TRBV7-9, with 8 nucleotides matching TRBD2. This CDR3 contains 15 residues. V gave up 3 bases and J gave up 8 bases; unmatched junction bases: 9. Germline CDR1 reads SEHNR; CDR2 reads FQNEAQ (reference sequence). DNA of the CDR3: TGTGCCAGCAGCTTTCCGGGACTAGGGTTCCATGAGCAGTTCTTC. It codes for CASSFPGLGFHEQFF.

This clonotype was observed at least ten times. The J gene is TRBJ2-7, the V gene TRBV28; 7 nucleotides align to TRBD1. Germline V CDR1 and CDR2: MDHEN, SYDVKM. The J segment lost 0 bases and the V segment lost 6 bases, leaving 11 bases of the junction unmatched. CDR3 size: 16 residues. The CDR3, as DNA: TGTGCCAGCAGCAAATACGGGACAGCGAGCTCCTACGAGCAGTACTTC. This sequence encodes CASSKYGTASSYEQYF.

The rearrangement uses TRBV3-1 and TRBJ2-7; a possible D gene is TRBD2 (6 bases). Germline V lookup: CDR1 LGHDT, CDR2 YNNKEL (reference sequence). The CDR3 is made up of 18 amino acids. V lost 7 bases and J lost 6, with 31 bases in between. The chain's CDR3 is CASTHSELPGLSGSEQYF. The CDR3, as DNA: TGTGCCAGCACCCACTCTGAACTCCCGGGACTCTCAGGGTCCGAGCAGTACTTC.

The sample holds many counts of this clonotype. This rearrangement joins TRBV12-3 or TRBV12-4 to TRBJ2-7, with TRBD1 as a possible D gene (6 bases). The CDR3 has 15 amino acids. With 4 bases removed from V and 1 base from J, the gap between germline ends came to 14 bases. The CDR3 nucleotides are TGTGCCAGCAGTTCTGGACAGATAGGTTCCTACGAGCAGTACTTC. It specifies CASSSGQIGSYEQYF.

The CDR3 spells CATSDLPRDTLQETQYF. Written as DNA, the CDR3 is TGTGCCACCAGTGATCTGCCCCGGGACACCCTGCAAGAGACCCAGTACTTC. V and J are TRBV24-1 and TRBJ2-5; weak D call: TRBD1 (6 bases). Germline loops: CDR1 KGHDR, CDR2 SFDVKD. This CDR3 has 17 residues. V shed 3 bases and J shed 2 bases, with 18 bases lying between them.

This clonotype came up many times. V is TRBV15 and J is TRBJ1-1; D is unclear. The V and J ends lost 0 bases and 5 bases respectively, with 10 bases between them. This CDR3 contains 14 residues. CDR1 is LNHNV and CDR2 is YYDKDF in the germline V gene (reference sequence). CDR3 bases: TGTGCCACCAGCAGAGATCCGACCCTGACTGAAGCTTTCTTT. Translation: CATSRDPTLTEAFF.